The rows below give T cell receptor beta chains drawn from one sample of a study of control samples from healthy donors and cancer patients. The protocol was immunoSEQ multiplex PCR, while the TCRdb copy is restricted to in-frame clones and leaves out a portion. The table records about 410,000 clones, approximately 90% of them present only once. The sample consisted of PBMCs. These receptors all stem from a middle-aged man with head and neck cancer. CDR3s include the opening cysteine and the closing phenylalanine or tryptophan. D genes are given only for firm matches. Some rows mark clone size as missing; the rest say once, few, many or name a class of expanded clone.

clone_size j_call cdr3_length v_call d_call cdr3_nt cdr3_aa
. TRBJ2-7 17 TRBV6-2/TRBV6-3 TRBD1 TGTGCCAGCAGTTACGAATTTGGACAGGGGGTCCCCTACGAGCAGTACTTC CASSYEFGQGVPYEQYF
few TRBJ1-3 15 TRBV28 . TGTGCCAGCAGTAGCCTACGGGGGGCTGGAAACACCATATATTTT CASSSLRGAGNTIYF
. TRBJ2-5 13 TRBV5-4 TRBD1 TGTGCCAGCAGCTTGACAGGGGAGGAGACCCAGTACTTC CASSLTGEETQYF
. TRBJ2-7 16 TRBV4-3 TRBD1 TGCGCCAGCAGCCAAGAGTATCCAGGGGGCATCTACGAGCAGTACTTC CASSQEYPGGIYEQYF
. TRBJ1-1 13 TRBV3-1/TRBV3-2 . TGTGCCAGCAGCCAGGGGGGAAGTGGTGAAGCTTTCTTT CASSQGGSGEAFF
. TRBJ1-2 15 TRBV3-1/TRBV3-2 . TGTGCCAGCAGCAAAAGCGGGCAAGGGAGTCATGGCTACACCTTC CASSKSGQGSHGYTF
. TRBJ2-7 14 TRBV27 . TGTGCCAGCAGTTTAAACAGGCAGTCCTACGAGCAGTACTTC CASSLNRQSYEQYF
. TRBJ2-1 16 TRBV4-2 TRBD2 TGTGCCAGCAGCCAAGCTAGCGGGGGCAACGCGGATGAGCAGTTCTTC CASSQASGGNADEQFF
. TRBJ2-3 12 TRBV18 . TGTGCCAGCTCATCCCCATCAGATACGCAGTATTTT CASSSPSDTQYF
. TRBJ1-6 15 TRBV14 . TGTGCCAGCACGCAAGAATTGGGGGGACACTCACCCCTCCACTTT CASTQELGGHSPLHF
. TRBJ1-5 16 TRBV5-1 TRBD1 TGCGCCAGCAGCTTGGCCGGGACAGACTCCCGCCAGCCCCAGCATTTT CASSLAGTDSRQPQHF
. TRBJ1-4 14 TRBV19 TRBD1 TGTGCCAGTACCCGGACAGGGGGCAGAGAAAAACTGTTTTTT CASTRTGGREKLFF
. TRBJ1-5 13 TRBV29-1 TRBD1 TGCAGCGTGGGGACAGGGGTTGGGCAGCCCCAGCATTTT CSVGTGVGQPQHF
. TRBJ1-2 16 TRBV7-2 TRBD1 TGTGCCAGCAGCTCAATAGTGGGGCCACAGGGGTATGGCTACACCTTC CASSSIVGPQGYGYTF
. TRBJ2-3 13 TRBV11-2 . TGTGCCAGCAGCACCTCCCCACGATTGACGCAGTATTTT CASSTSPRLTQYF
. TRBJ1-6 13 TRBV27 . TGTGCCAGCAGCTTTGGGGGGGGAGGACCCCTCCACTTT CASSFGGGGPLHF
. TRBJ2-2 15 TRBV4-3 . TGCGCCAGCAGCCAAGTTCGGTCTAGGGCCGGGGAGCTGTTTTTT CASSQVRSRAGELFF
. TRBJ2-3 12 TRBV7-9 . TGTGCCAGCAGCTTAGCGGCAGCTGCGCAGTATTTT CASSLAAAAQYF
. TRBJ2-7 16 TRBV9 TRBD2 TGTGCCAGCAGCGTAGGGTTACTAGCGGGAGCGGACGAGCAGTACTTC CASSVGLLAGADEQYF
once TRBJ2-1 16 TRBV4-1 . TGCGCCAGCAGCCAGGGCCGGGTTGTCGCAGAATATGAGCAGTTCTTC CASSQGRVVAEYEQFF
once TRBJ1-3 14 TRBV7-8 TRBD1 TGTGCCAGCAACCCAGGGGGACGTGGAAACACCATATATTTT CASNPGGRGNTIYF
once TRBJ2-3 16 TRBV5-4 TRBD2 TGTGCCAGCAGCTCAAAGACTAGCGGGGTCACAGATACGCAGTATTTT CASSSKTSGVTDTQYF
. TRBJ1-2 17 TRBV10-3 . TGTGCCATCAGTGAGTTTCAAGGTGGTCAGGGACACTATGGCTACACCTTC CAISEFQGGQGHYGYTF
. TRBJ1-5 14 TRBV25-1 . TGTGCCAGCAGCCATCCGGGCAGCAATCAGCCCCAGCATTTT CASSHPGSNQPQHF
. TRBJ1-2 13 TRBV25-1 . TGTGCCAGCCATAGGGACTTCGGATATGGCTACACCTTC CASHRDFGYGYTF
. TRBJ2-7 15 TRBV5-4 . TGTGCCAGCAGCCCCTGGGGGGGCTCCGGCTACGAGCAGTACTTC CASSPWGGSGYEQYF
. TRBJ2-7 15 TRBV18 . TGTGCCAGCTCACTATTGGACAGCAGCTCCTACGAGCAGTACTTC CASSLLDSSSYEQYF
. TRBJ1-1 12 TRBV29-1 TRBD1 TGCAGCACGCGACAGGGGCCCACTGAAGCTTTCTTT CSTRQGPTEAFF
. TRBJ2-3 14 TRBV14 . TGTGCCAGCAGCCAAGAAGTCAGCACAGATACGCAGTATTTT CASSQEVSTDTQYF
. TRBJ2-1 16 TRBV7-3 . TGTGCCAGCAGCTTAACTAGTCTAGCTGGCTACAATGAGCAGTTCTTC CASSLTSLAGYNEQFF
. TRBJ1-1 14 TRBV19 . TGTGCCAGTAGCAACCCCCTGTGGTCACCTGAAGCTTTCTTT CASSNPLWSPEAFF
. TRBJ1-2 15 TRBV11-1 . TGTGCCAGCACCCCCCTATCCGGGACCTCCTATGGCTACACCTTC CASTPLSGTSYGYTF
. TRBJ1-1 14 TRBV7-9 TRBD1 TGTGCCAGCAGTCCCGGGACAGGGACTTTGGGAGCTTTCTTT CASSPGTGTLGAFF
once TRBJ2-5 14 TRBV4-1 . TGCGCCAGCAGCACAACACCTTTGGGGGAGACCCAGTACTTC CASSTTPLGETQYF
. TRBJ1-1 14 TRBV11-3 . TGTGCCAGCAGCTTAGGCCGTGGGAACACTGAAGCTTTCTTT CASSLGRGNTEAFF
once TRBJ2-5 11 TRBV20-1 . TGCAGTGCTGGTAGGCAAGAGACCCAGTACTTC CSAGRQETQYF
. TRBJ1-4 13 TRBV5-1 TRBD1 TGCGCCAGCAGCAGTGGGACAGGATCTTTTCGGTTTTTT CASSSGTGSFRFF
. TRBJ1-2 13 TRBV12-3/TRBV12-4 . TGTGCCAGCAGTTTAGACGGGGGCGCTGGCTACACCTTC CASSLDGGAGYTF
. TRBJ2-7 13 TRBV6-5 . TGTGCCAGCAGTTCACTCGCTTACAGGGAGCAGTACTTC CASSSLAYREQYF
. TRBJ1-1 13 TRBV5-1 . TGCGCCAGCAGCCTCCAACCGAACACTGAAGCTTTCTTT CASSLQPNTEAFF
. TRBJ2-1 12 TRBV6-1 TRBD2 TGTGCCAGCAGTGAGAGGGAGGGTGAGCAGTTCTTC CASSEREGEQFF
. TRBJ1-6 16 TRBV28 . TGTGCCAGCAGTCCCTCCCCCCGGGATTCAAATTCACCCCTCCACTTT CASSPSPRDSNSPLHF
. TRBJ2-1 20 TRBV27 TRBD2 TGTGCCAGCAGTTTATCGGGACGGCTAGCGGGAGGGCCTGCCTACAATGAGCAGTTCTTC CASSLSGRLAGGPAYNEQFF
. TRBJ1-2 13 TRBV7-3 . TGTGCCAGCAGCTTAACAGGGGACTATGGCTACACCTTC CASSLTGDYGYTF
. TRBJ2-5 16 TRBV11-2 . TGTGCCAGCAGCCCCCTGGCACAGGGAGTAGGGGAGACCCAGTACTTC CASSPLAQGVGETQYF